The rows below give T cell receptor beta chains drawn from one sample of a study of beta chain features in type 1 diabetes. Assay used: immunoSEQ multiplex PCR; TCRdb lists only in-frame clones, some missing. The sample records about 28,000 clones, less than 70% being singletons. The sequenced sample consisted of Tregs from blood. These receptors came from a woman in her 30s with type 1 diabetes. The CDR3 runs from the conserved cysteine through the conserved F or W. Each record gives: V gene, J gene, CDR3 protein.

V: TRBV30; J: TRBJ2-1; CDR3: CACRTSGNSYNEQFF
V: TRBV30; J: TRBJ1-1; CDR3: CAWSLTVGEAFF
V: TRBV6-5; J: TRBJ2-7; CDR3: CASGQEGYEQYF
V: TRBV6-1; J: TRBJ1-2; CDR3: CASSEVTDRPFNF
V: TRBV18; J: TRBJ2-1; CDR3: CASSRSGLAREQFF
V: TRBV10-2; J: TRBJ1-4; CDR3: CASSPVGQQNEKLFF
V: TRBV7-9; J: TRBJ2-5; CDR3: CASSPPARETQYF
V: TRBV19; J: TRBJ2-5; CDR3: CASSPVSGGIAETQYF
V: TRBV18; J: TRBJ2-7; CDR3: CASSRPVGEQYF
V: TRBV29-1; J: TRBJ1-1; CDR3: CSVGHSGGDTEAFF
V: TRBV7-8; J: TRBJ2-1; CDR3: CASNEPSGRLYSSNEQFF
V: TRBV6-1; J: TRBJ2-2; CDR3: CASRELAGTGELFF
V: TRBV5-1; J: TRBJ1-4; CDR3: CASSWTGPGTNEKLFF
V: TRBV10-3; J: TRBJ1-3; CDR3: CAIMTGAGNTIYF
V: TRBV25-1; J: TRBJ2-1; CDR3: CASSVYLGPEQFF
V: TRBV18; J: TRBJ1-4; CDR3: CASSPLGTAEKLFF
V: TRBV30; J: TRBJ1-6; CDR3: CAWSVYGNSPLHF
V: TRBV29-1; J: TRBJ2-7; CDR3: CSSRDRGYEQYF
V: TRBV12-2; J: TRBJ1-1; CDR3: CASRLVIQGSTEAFF
V: TRBV20-1; J: TRBJ2-1; CDR3: CSARGVAIF
V: TRBV30; J: TRBJ1-2; CDR3: CAWSVLGAAYYGYTF
V: TRBV5-1; J: TRBJ2-2; CDR3: CASSLYWRNTGELFF
V: TRBV13; J: TRBJ2-5; CDR3: CASSLGYLADGTLGETQYF
V: TRBV11-2; J: TRBJ2-1; CDR3: CASSFRTQGSNEQFF
V: TRBV4-1; J: TRBJ2-3; CDR3: CASSQGAFRDRDFGRRYTQYF
V: TRBV29-1; J: TRBJ2-7; CDR3: CSVKGQGYEQYF
V: TRBV5-1; J: TRBJ2-3; CDR3: CASSPGTSVYTQYF
V: TRBV4-2; J: TRBJ1-1; CDR3: CASSQTTGNTEAFF
V: TRBV28; J: TRBJ2-1; CDR3: CASSRISSGANEQFF
V: TRBV5-5; J: TRBJ2-5; CDR3: CASSPDSSQETQYF
V: TRBV20-1; J: TRBJ2-1; CDR3: CSAWRVGEQFF
V: TRBV28; J: TRBJ2-1; CDR3: CASVEGSGTYNEQFF
V: TRBV5-1; J: TRBJ2-1; CDR3: CASSLFSSNEQFF
V: TRBV5-1; J: TRBJ2-5; CDR3: CASSFTGDETQYF
V: TRBV5-6; J: TRBJ1-3; CDR3: CASRRRGGSGNTIYF
V: TRBV7-2; J: TRBJ1-1; CDR3: CASSPRTGSSTEAFF
V: TRBV6-6; J: TRBJ1-5; CDR3: CASRNRQDNQPQHF
V: TRBV6-5; J: TRBJ2-7; CDR3: CATFSATTRWQYF
V: TRBV7-8; J: TRBJ2-7; CDR3: CASRGGTLYEQYF
V: TRBV5-1; J: .; CDR3: CASSSSGVPYEQYF
V: TRBV19; J: TRBJ1-1; CDR3: CASSVGPHTEAFF
V: TRBV6-6; J: TRBJ1-5; CDR3: CASSPGFGQPQHF
V: TRBV5-1; J: TRBJ1-1; CDR3: CASRRREDTEAFF
V: TRBV29-1; J: TRBJ2-7; CDR3: CSDGGQAGSYEQYF
V: TRBV19; J: TRBJ2-1; CDR3: CASSHRDRGPEQFF
V: TRBV5-1; J: TRBJ2-5; CDR3: CASSLSVTQETQYF
V: TRBV5-1; J: TRBJ2-7; CDR3: CASSLAGGVYEQYF
V: TRBV6-5; J: TRBJ2-3; CDR3: CASRLSGLSTDTQYF
V: TRBV15; J: TRBJ1-2; CDR3: CATSSRGNGYTF
V: TRBV5-1; J: TRBJ2-1; CDR3: CASSPRTSGKRGYNEQFF